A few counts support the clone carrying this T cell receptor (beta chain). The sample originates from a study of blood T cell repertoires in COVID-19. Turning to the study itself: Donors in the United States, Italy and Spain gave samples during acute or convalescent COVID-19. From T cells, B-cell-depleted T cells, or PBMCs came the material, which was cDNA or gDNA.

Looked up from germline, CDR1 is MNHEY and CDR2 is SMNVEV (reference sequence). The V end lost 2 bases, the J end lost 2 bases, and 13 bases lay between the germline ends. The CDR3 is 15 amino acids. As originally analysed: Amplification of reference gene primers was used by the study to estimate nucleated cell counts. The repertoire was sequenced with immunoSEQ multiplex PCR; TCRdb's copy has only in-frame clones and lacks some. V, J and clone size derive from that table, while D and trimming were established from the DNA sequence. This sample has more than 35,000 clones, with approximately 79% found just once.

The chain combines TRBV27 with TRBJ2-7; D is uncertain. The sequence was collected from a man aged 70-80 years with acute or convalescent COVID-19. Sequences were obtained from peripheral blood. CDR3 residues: CASSLATLSTYEQYF. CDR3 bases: TGTGCCAGCAGTTTAGCGACTCTTTCGACCTACGAGCAGTACTTC.